A selection of T cell receptor beta chains follows, all from one sample in a study of cytomegalovirus exposure and HLA in healthy donors. Assay used: immunoSEQ multiplex PCR; TCRdb lists only in-frame clones, some missing. The sample lists some 170,000 clones, approximately 80% seen once, with 4.9% in the top ten. The sequenced material came from PBMCs. Receptor source: a young woman in good health and CMV-seropositive. The CDR3 runs from the conserved cysteine through the conserved F or W. D genes are given only for firm matches. Clone size, where shown, is once, few, many, or a class for clones that have expanded.

d_call | clone_size | j_call | v_call | cdr3_nt | cdr3_aa
NA | once | TRBJ1-3 | TRBV11-2 | TGTGCCAGCAGCTTAGATAGATCGGAGTCTGGAAACACCATATATTTT | CASSLDRSESGNTIYF
NA | once | TRBJ1-6 | TRBV18 | TGTGCCAGCTCACCCCAACGTGGGGCGAATTCACCCCTCCACTTT | CASSPQRGANSPLHF
TRBD2 | NA | TRBJ2-1 | TRBV4-2 | TGTGCCAGCAGACTCGAGGAGAAGGGAGCGGGGGGAAGCTACAATGAGCAGTTCTTC | CASRLEEKGAGGSYNEQFF
TRBD2 | NA | TRBJ2-3 | TRBV19 | TGTGCCAGTACTCGTTCCGGGGGGGCATCGGATACGCAGTATTTT | CASTRSGGASDTQYF
NA | NA | TRBJ1-1 | TRBV25-1 | TGTGCGACTGCACGGTTCGGGAACACTGAAGCTTTCTTT | CATARFGNTEAFF
NA | NA | TRBJ2-2 | TRBV7-9 | TGTGCCAGCAGCTTAGGGACAGCGATCACCGGGGAGCTGTTTTTT | CASSLGTAITGELFF
NA | NA | TRBJ2-7 | TRBV7-6 | TGTGCCAGCGGACCGGGATGGCGGTACGAGCAGTACTTC | CASGPGWRYEQYF
NA | few | TRBJ2-7 | TRBV5-6 | TGTGCCAGCAGCTTGGTAGACAGACCCTACGAGCAGTACTTC | CASSLVDRPYEQYF
NA | NA | TRBJ2-5 | TRBV7-2 | TGTGCCAGCACTTCTACGGGGGAAGAGACCCAGTACTTC | CASTSTGEETQYF
TRBD1 | NA | TRBJ1-1 | TRBV27 | TGTGCCAGCAGTCCCGGCGGGACAGGAGGAGACACTGAAGCTTTCTTT | CASSPGGTGGDTEAFF
NA | NA | TRBJ2-3 | TRBV27 | TGTGCCAGCAGTTTTGGGAGCGGTAGCACAGATACGCAGTATTTT | CASSFGSGSTDTQYF
TRBD2 | NA | TRBJ2-3 | TRBV7-2 | TGTGCCAGCAGCTCGCGGACTAGTCAAGATACGCAGTATTTT | CASSSRTSQDTQYF
NA | NA | TRBJ2-7 | TRBV7-9 | TGTGCCAGCAGCGCCACACAGTGGCCCTACGAGCAGTACTTC | CASSATQWPYEQYF
NA | NA | TRBJ1-1 | TRBV27 | TGTGCCAGCAGTTTAAGAAGGGGCTTGAACACTGAAGCTTTCTTT | CASSLRRGLNTEAFF
NA | NA | TRBJ1-2 | TRBV27 | TGTGCCAGCAGTAGACAGGTTTACTATGGCTACACCTTC | CASSRQVYYGYTF
TRBD1 | NA | TRBJ2-5 | TRBV19 | TGTGCCAGTAGTAGCTGGACAGGACAAGAGACCCAGTACTTC | CASSSWTGQETQYF
TRBD1 | NA | TRBJ2-2 | TRBV30 | TGTGCCTGGAGTGTCGACAGGGGGTCCGGGGAGCTGTTTTTT | CAWSVDRGSGELFF
NA | NA | TRBJ2-7 | TRBV19 | TGTGCCAGTAGTATGACCAAGGGGCCGGTCTACGAGCAGTACTTC | CASSMTKGPVYEQYF
NA | NA | TRBJ2-5 | TRBV4-2 | TGTGCCAGCAGCCAAGTGACTTCGACAGTTTCCCAAGAGACCCAGTACTTC | CASSQVTSTVSQETQYF
TRBD1 | NA | TRBJ1-5 | TRBV19 | TGTGCCAGTAGTATCCCACAGGGGGGACATCAGCCCCAGCATTTT | CASSIPQGGHQPQHF
TRBD1 | few | TRBJ1-6 | TRBV6-5 | TGTGCCAGCAGACAGGGGGGTAATCGTTCACCCCTCCACTTT | CASRQGGNRSPLHF
NA | NA | TRBJ1-2 | TRBV19 | TGTGCCAGTAGCCACCAGGAGAGGGACTATGGCTACACCTTC | CASSHQERDYGYTF
NA | NA | TRBJ2-5 | TRBV5-4 | TGTGCCAGCAGCTCCCTGGGAGATACAGAGTACTTC | CASSSLGDTEYF
TRBD2 | few | TRBJ2-7 | TRBV10-3 | TGTGCCATCAGTGAGCGACTAGCGAGCTCCTACGAGCAGTACTTC | CAISERLASSYEQYF
NA | NA | TRBJ1-2 | TRBV28 | TGTGCCAGCAGCCGACTCAGACGGAGTAACTATGGCTACACCTTC | CASSRLRRSNYGYTF
TRBD1 | NA | TRBJ2-2 | TRBV10-1 | TGCGCCAGCAGTGAGGGTGACAGGGAAGCCGGGGAGCTGTTTTTT | CASSEGDREAGELFF